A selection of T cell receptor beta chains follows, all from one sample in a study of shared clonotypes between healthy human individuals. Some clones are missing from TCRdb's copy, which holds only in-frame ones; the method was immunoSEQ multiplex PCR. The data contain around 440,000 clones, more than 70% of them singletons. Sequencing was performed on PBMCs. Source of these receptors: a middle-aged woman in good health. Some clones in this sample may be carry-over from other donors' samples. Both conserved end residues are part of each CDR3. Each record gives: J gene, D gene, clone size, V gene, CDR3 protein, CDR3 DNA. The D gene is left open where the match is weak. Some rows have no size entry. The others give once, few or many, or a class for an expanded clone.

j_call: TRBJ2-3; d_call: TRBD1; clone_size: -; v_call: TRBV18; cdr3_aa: CASSPGTADTQYF; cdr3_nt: TGTGCCAGCTCACCAGGGACAGCTGATACGCAGTATTTT
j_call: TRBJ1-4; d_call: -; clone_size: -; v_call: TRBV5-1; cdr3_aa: CASSFGDTNEKLFF; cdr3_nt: TGCGCCAGCAGCTTCGGGGATACTAATGAAAAACTGTTTTTT
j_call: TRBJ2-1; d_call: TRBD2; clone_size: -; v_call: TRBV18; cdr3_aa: CASSQGLAGGSYNEQFF; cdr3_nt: TGTGCCAGCTCTCAAGGACTAGCGGGAGGCTCCTACAATGAGCAGTTCTTC
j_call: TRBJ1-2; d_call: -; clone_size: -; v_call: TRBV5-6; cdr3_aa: CASSLAGDPHYGYTF; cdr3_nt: TGTGCCAGCAGCTTGGCGGGAGACCCTCACTATGGCTACACCTTC
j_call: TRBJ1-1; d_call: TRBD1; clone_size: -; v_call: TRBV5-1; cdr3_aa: CASSSSNRGGEAFF; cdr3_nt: TGCGCCAGCAGCTCCTCGAACAGGGGGGGTGAAGCTTTCTTT
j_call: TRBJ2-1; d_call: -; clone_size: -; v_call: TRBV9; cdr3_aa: CASSVGGDQSNEQFF; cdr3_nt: TGTGCCAGCAGCGTAGGAGGGGATCAAAGCAATGAGCAGTTCTTC
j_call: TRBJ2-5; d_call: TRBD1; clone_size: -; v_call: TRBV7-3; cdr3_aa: CASSFNRGETQYF; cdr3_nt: TGTGCCAGCAGCTTCAACAGGGGAGAGACCCAGTACTTC
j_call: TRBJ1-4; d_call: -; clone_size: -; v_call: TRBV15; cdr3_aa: CATSRDLGTATGEKLFF; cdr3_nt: TGTGCCACCAGCAGAGACCTTGGGACCGCCACTGGGGAAAAACTGTTTTTT
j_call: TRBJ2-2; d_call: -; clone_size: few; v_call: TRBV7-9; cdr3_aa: CASSLVPGSGELFF; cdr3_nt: TGTGCCAGCAGCTTAGTTCCCGGCTCCGGGGAGCTGTTTTTT
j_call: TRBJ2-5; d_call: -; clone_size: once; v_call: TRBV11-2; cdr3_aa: CASSLSSAGQETQYF; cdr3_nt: TGTGCCAGCAGCTTGAGTTCGGCGGGCCAAGAGACCCAGTACTTC
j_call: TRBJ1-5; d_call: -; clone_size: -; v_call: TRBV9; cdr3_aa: CASSGNEGPQHF; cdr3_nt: TGTGCCAGCAGCGGGAACGAGGGGCCCCAGCATTTT
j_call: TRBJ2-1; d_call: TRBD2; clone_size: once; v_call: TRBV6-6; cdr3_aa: CASSPGTSSNNEQFF; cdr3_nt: TGTGCCAGCAGCCCCGGGACTAGCTCGAACAATGAGCAGTTCTTC
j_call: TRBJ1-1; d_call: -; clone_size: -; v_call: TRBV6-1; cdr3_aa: CASRVSRALNTEAFF; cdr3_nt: TGTGCCAGCAGAGTAAGCAGGGCCTTGAACACTGAAGCTTTCTTT
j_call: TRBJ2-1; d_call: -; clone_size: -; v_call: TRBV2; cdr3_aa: CASSPLMGANEQFF; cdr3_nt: TGTGCCAGCAGCCCTCTTATGGGGGCTAATGAGCAGTTCTTC
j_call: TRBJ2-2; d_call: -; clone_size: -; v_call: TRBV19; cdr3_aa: CASSILGSGELFF; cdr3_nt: TGTGCCAGTAGTATCTTGGGGTCCGGGGAGCTGTTTTTT
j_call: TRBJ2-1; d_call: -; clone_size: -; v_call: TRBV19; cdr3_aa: CASSTRGGWGSYNEQFF; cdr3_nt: TGTGCCAGTAGTACCCGCGGCGGGTGGGGCTCCTACAATGAGCAGTTCTTC
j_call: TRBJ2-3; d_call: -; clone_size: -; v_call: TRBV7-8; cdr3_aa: CASSLVSSATDTQYF; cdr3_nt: TGTGCCAGCAGCTTAGTGAGTTCGGCCACAGATACGCAGTATTTT
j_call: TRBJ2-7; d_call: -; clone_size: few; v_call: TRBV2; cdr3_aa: CASSEWGYEQYF; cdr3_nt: TGTGCCAGCAGTGAGTGGGGCTACGAGCAGTACTTC
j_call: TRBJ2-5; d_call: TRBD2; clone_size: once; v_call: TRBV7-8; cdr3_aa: CASSVGTNQETQYF; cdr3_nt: TGTGCCAGCAGCGTCGGGACTAACCAAGAGACCCAGTACTTC
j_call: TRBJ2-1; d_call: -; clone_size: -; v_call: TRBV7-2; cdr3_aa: CASSLVAVSYNEQFF; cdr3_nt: TGTGCCAGCAGCTTAGTTGCGGTCTCCTACAATGAGCAGTTCTTC
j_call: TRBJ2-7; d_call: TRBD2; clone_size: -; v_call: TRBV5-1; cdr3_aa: CASSLTSAYEQYF; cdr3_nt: TGCGCCAGCAGCTTGACTAGCGCCTACGAGCAGTACTTC
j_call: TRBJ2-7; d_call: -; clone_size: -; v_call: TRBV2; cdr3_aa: CASSRGRSYEQYF; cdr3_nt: TGTGCCAGCAGCAGGGGTCGCTCCTACGAGCAGTACTTC
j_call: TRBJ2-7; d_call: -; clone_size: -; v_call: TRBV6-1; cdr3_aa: CASSVNYEQYF; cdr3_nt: TGTGCCAGCAGTGTAAACTACGAGCAGTACTTC
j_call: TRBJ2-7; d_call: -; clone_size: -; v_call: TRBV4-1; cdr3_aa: CASSQEKNLYEQYF; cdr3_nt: TGCGCCAGCAGCCAAGAAAAGAATCTCTACGAGCAGTACTTC
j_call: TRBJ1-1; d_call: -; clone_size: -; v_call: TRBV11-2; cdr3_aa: CASSLAVRGRAFF; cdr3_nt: TGTGCCAGCAGCTTAGCTGTCAGGGGTCGAGCTTTCTTT
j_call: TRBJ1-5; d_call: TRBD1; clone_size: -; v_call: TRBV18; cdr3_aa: CASSPPGTGGGQPQHF; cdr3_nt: TGTGCCAGCTCACCACCAGGGACAGGGGGCGGCCAGCCCCAGCATTTT
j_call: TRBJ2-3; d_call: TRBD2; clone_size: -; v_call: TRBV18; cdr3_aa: CASSASGGLAGTMPDTQYF; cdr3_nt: TGTGCCAGCTCAGCATCGGGGGGACTAGCGGGAACCATGCCAGATACGCAGTATTTT
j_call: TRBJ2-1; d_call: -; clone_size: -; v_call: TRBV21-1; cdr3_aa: CASSKAEGQFF; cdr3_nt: TGTGCCAGCAGCAAGGCGGAAGGGCAGTTCTTC
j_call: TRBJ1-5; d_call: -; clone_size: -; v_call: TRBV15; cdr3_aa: CATSRVRGLVGNQPQHF; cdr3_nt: TGTGCCACCAGCAGAGTACGAGGGCTAGTTGGCAATCAGCCCCAGCATTTT
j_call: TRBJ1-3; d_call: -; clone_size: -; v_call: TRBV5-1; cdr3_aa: CASSLDSSGNTIYF; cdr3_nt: TGCGCCAGCAGCTTGGATAGCTCTGGAAACACCATATATTTT
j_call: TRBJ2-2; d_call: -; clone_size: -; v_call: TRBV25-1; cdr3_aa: CASSEFGNTGELFF; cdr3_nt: TGTGCCAGCAGTGAATTTGGGAATACCGGGGAGCTGTTTTTT
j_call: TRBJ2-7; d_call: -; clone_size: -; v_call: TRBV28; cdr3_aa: CASSLAGSRYEQYF; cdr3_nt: TGTGCCAGCAGTTTGGCAGGGTCGAGATACGAGCAGTACTTC
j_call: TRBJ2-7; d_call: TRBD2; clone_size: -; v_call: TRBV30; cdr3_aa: CAWSVGGTSYEQYF; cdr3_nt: TGTGCCTGGAGTGTAGGGGGGACTAGTTACGAGCAGTACTTC
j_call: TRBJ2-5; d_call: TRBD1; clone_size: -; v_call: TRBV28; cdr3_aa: CASSSLNRGAETQYF; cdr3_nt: TGTGCCAGCAGTTCCCTAAACAGGGGGGCGGAGACCCAGTACTTC
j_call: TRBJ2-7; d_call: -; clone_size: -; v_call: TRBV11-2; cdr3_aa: CASSLGAGGAYEQYF; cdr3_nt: TGTGCCAGCAGCTTAGGGGCCGGGGGTGCCTACGAGCAGTACTTC
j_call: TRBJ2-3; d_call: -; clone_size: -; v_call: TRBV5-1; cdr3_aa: CASSLVLAGDTQYF; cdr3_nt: TGCGCCAGCAGCTTGGTACTAGCTGGGGATACGCAGTATTTT
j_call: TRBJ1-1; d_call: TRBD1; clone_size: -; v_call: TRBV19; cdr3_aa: CASSMSTTGGTEAFF; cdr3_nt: TGTGCCAGTAGTATGAGCACGACAGGGGGCACTGAAGCTTTCTTT
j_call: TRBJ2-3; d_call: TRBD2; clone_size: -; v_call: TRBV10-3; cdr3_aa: CAITASGGADTQYF; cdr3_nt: TGTGCCATCACCGCTAGCGGCGGGGCAGATACGCAGTATTTT
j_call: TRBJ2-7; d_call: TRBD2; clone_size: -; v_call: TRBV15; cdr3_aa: CATSKGLAGVSYEQYF; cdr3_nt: TGTGCCACCAGCAAAGGACTAGCGGGAGTATCCTACGAGCAGTACTTC